These T cell receptor beta chains were read from a single sample in a study of metastatic and nonmetastatic thyroid tumors. TCRdb reprocessed the PCR reads via MiXCR. There are about 32,000 clones in the sample; roughly 25% occur only once, and less than 9.5% lies in the top ten. The source material was blood. The receptors derive from a female donor with papillary thyroid cancer or a benign thyroid nodule (not recorded which). Some clones in this sample may be carry-over from other donors' samples. CDR3s include the opening cysteine and the closing phenylalanine or tryptophan. Each record gives: clone size, D gene, V gene, CDR3 length, J gene, CDR3 DNA, CDR3 protein. The D gene is left open where the match is weak. Size is stated for part of the rows, as once, few or many counts, or as a class when the clone is expanded.

many,-,TRBV28,14,TRBJ2-7,TGTGCCAGCAGTTTCGGACAGCTAGCGTACGAGCAGTACTTC,CASSFGQLAYEQYF
many,-,TRBV2,13,TRBJ2-2,TGTGCCAGCAGTTTTGATTTCTCCGGGGAGCTGTTTTTT,CASSFDFSGELFF
medium-sized,TRBD1,TRBV6-1,14,TRBJ2-7,TGTGCCAGCAGTGAACGACAGGGGACCTACGAGCAGTACTTC,CASSERQGTYEQYF
few,TRBD1,TRBV12-3/TRBV12-4,13,TRBJ1-1,TGTGCCAGCAACCCGACAGGGGAGACTGAAGCTTTCTTT,CASNPTGETEAFF
-,-,TRBV6-2/TRBV6-3,13,TRBJ1-1,TGTGCCAGCAGTTACGTTACATCAACCGAAGCTTTCTTT,CASSYVTSTEAFF
many,-,TRBV7-6,16,TRBJ1-6,TGTGCCAGCAGCTCATCCGCCGGGACATTTAATTCACCCCTCCACTTT,CASSSSAGTFNSPLHF
-,-,TRBV10-3,18,TRBJ2-1,TGTGCCATCAGTGAGTCGGATTTGATGACTTTCTCCTACAATGAGCAGTTCTTC,CAISESDLMTFSYNEQFF
many,-,TRBV5-5,12,TRBJ2-2,TGTGCCAGCAGCTCATGGACCGGGGAGCTGTTTTTT,CASSSWTGELFF
-,-,TRBV7-2,15,TRBJ2-7,TGTGCCAGCAGCCGGTACTGGGGGGGCGCCTACGAGCAGTACTTC,CASSRYWGGAYEQYF
many,-,TRBV6-1,14,TRBJ1-4,TGTGCCAGCAGTTGGGGACCGGCTAATGAAAAACTGTCTTTT,CASSWGPANEKLSF
many,-,TRBV24-1,11,TRBJ1-1,TGTGCCACCCAGGAGGGAACTGAAGCTTTCTTT,CATQEGTEAFF
-,TRBD1,TRBV5-1,16,TRBJ2-3,TGCGCCAGCAGCTCAGGAGGGACAGGGTCAATTGATACGCAGTATTTT,CASSSGGTGSIDTQYF
few,-,TRBV12-5,12,TRBJ1-1,TGTGCTAGTGGTTTGGGGCAGGGGTTAGCTTTCTTT,CASGLGQGLAFF
many,TRBD1,TRBV7-8,18,TRBJ1-3,TGTGCCAGCAGCCCAAAAACGGGACAGACCTACTCTGGAAACACCATATATTTT,CASSPKTGQTYSGNTIYF